The 7 T cell receptor beta chains listed next were all sequenced from one sample in a study of untreated major depressive disorder (dated by TCRdb to about 2018). General study outcomes and caveats: Sequencing confirmed higher TRBV05-01 (Vbeta 5.1) usage among CD4+ T cells of depressed patients than controls, with p = 0.040 in a one-tailed test.

To prepare the library, the immunoSEQ multiplex PCR assay was applied. The clones in this table, taken by TCRdb from immuneACCESS, are in-frame only. Not every clone is retained; where verified, under half of the shortfall comes from an unresolved V gene, and the cause of the rest is unknown. The sample includes about 25,000 clones, with around 93% observed a single time. The ten top clones hold 0.7% to 0.85% of the sample. No cognate antigen is known for these TCRs. Sample: CD4+ T cells from PBMCs. The receptors originated from a woman in her 30s with major depressive disorder.

The gene calls are TRBV5-6 and TRBJ1-6; 7 bases are shared with TRBD1. The CDR3 is made up of 17 amino acids. Germline CDR1 SGHDT, CDR2 YYEEEE. Losses at the gene ends were 0 bases for V and 6 bases for J; bases not matched to a gene: 9. CDR3 residues: CASSLGWGQRGNSPLHF. The CDR3 bases are TGTGCCAGCAGCTTGGGGTGGGGACAGAGAGGTAATTCACCCCTCCACTTT.

This rearrangement joins TRBV6-5 to TRBJ2-5; D unclear. V was pared by 5 bases and J by 1 base, with 14 bases between. Germline V gene sequence: CDR1 MNHEY, CDR2 SVGAGI. This CDR3 spans 15 amino acids. CDR3: CASSPTGSRQETQYF. The CDR3 bases are TGTGCCAGCAGTCCTACGGGCAGCCGCCAAGAGACCCAGTACTTC.

V usage is TRBV15 and J usage is TRBJ1-1; TRBD1 might be the D (6 bases). This CDR3 is 15 amino acids long. Germline CDR1 is LNHNV and CDR2 is YYDKDF (reference sequence). Trimming took off 5 bases at V and 7 bases at J, with 20 bases between the two ends. The CDR3 sequence is CATSVGAPGVREAFF. CDR3 coding DNA: TGTGCCACCAGCGTGGGGGCTCCGGGGGTCCGTGAAGCTTTCTTT. The full variable domain, its missing parts supplied by reference TRBV15 and TRBJ1-1, is DAMVIQNPRYQVTQFGKPVTLSCSQTLNHNVMYWYQQKSSQAPKLLFHYYDKDFNNEADTPDNFQSRRPNTSFCFLDIRSPGLGDTAMYLCATSVGAPGVREAFFGQGTRLTVV.

The chain joins TRBV29-1 to TRBJ1-2, with TRBD1 matching over 10 bases. There are 15 residues in the CDR3. The V gene's germline CDR1 is SQVTM and CDR2 ANQGSEA. Trimming cost V 3 bases and J 3 bases; bases outside gene matches: 7. The CDR3 nucleotides read TGCAGCGTTGACGGACAGGGGGGCCCTTACTATGGCTACACCTTC. It is translated as CSVDGQGGPYYGYTF.

The chain employs TRBV5-1 and TRBJ2-1; 7 nucleotides align to TRBD1. Per the germline V gene, CDR1 is SGHRS and CDR2 is YFSETQ. The CDR3 contains 14 residues. J was trimmed by 6 bases and V by 2 bases; bases with no gene match: 5. The CDR3 nucleotides read TGCGCCAGCAGCTTACTACAGGGGTCCAATGAGCAGTTCTTC. Protein: CASSLLQGSNEQFF. Variable domain in full (rest from reference TRBV5-1 and TRBJ2-1): KAGVTQTPRYLIKTRGQQVTLSCSPISGHRSVSWYQQTPGQGLQFLFEYFSETQRNKGNFPGRFSGRQFSNSRSEMNVSTLELGDSALYLCASSLLQGSNEQFFGPGTRLTVL.

This chain links TRBV10-3 with TRBJ1-1; D not resolved. The V end was cut by 9 bases, the J end by 1 base, with 12 bases between. Germline assignment: CDR1 ENHRY and CDR2 SYGVKD. CDR3 length: 13 amino acids. The CDR3 sequence: CAITLTENTEAFF. CDR3 DNA sequence: TGTGCCATAACTTTGACTGAGAACACTGAAGCTTTCTTT.

The chain is built from TRBV27 and TRBJ1-1; D remains unclear. Germline CDR1 is MNHEY and CDR2 is SMNVEV (reference sequence). Between the trimmed V and J ends, which lost 6 bases and 3 bases, there was a span of 11 bases. The CDR3 is made up of 13 amino acids. The CDR3 is CASRQTGYTEAFF. The CDR3 bases are TGTGCCAGCAGACAGACGGGTTACACTGAAGCTTTCTTT.